The clone carrying this T cell receptor (beta chain) was detected ten times or more. Its target is unknown. V was clipped by 5 bases and J by 1 base, with 14 bases between them. This CDR3 region has 15 residues. Germline V lookup: CDR1 SGHTA, CDR2 FQGNSA. Patients having uncontrolled infection, another autoimmune disease, pregnancy or lactation were not included. Diagnosis relied on clinical symptoms, serum thyroxine and TRAb, thyroid ultrasound and orbital computed tomography. The authors obtained PBMCs from around 10 ml of fresh peripheral blood. The sample is drawn from a study of T cells in Graves' hyperthyroidism and ophthalmopathy. Study findings and constraints: Blood also contained most expanded thyroid clonotypes above 0.001.

RNA transcripts served as the template for amplifying TCR beta CDR3 regions. TCR CDR3 underwent first-round RT-PCR with the HTBI primer set. A single record per CDR3 protein comes from TCRdb applying MiXCR to the multiplex PCR reads. Of some 770,000 distinct CDR3 sequences listed, 15% to 20% were seen once; the top ten hold under 10%. Material: blood. J is TRBJ1-1 and V is TRBV7-2; D unclear. The TCR comes from a man aged 18 to 30 with Graves' hyperthyroidism. Here the CDR3 reads CASSPSLDRNTEAFF. DNA for the CDR3: TGTGCCAGCAGCCCCTCCTTAGACCGGAACACTGAAGCTTTCTTT.